These 29 T cell receptor beta chains originate from one sample sequenced in a study of HIV-infected patients and healthy controls. Whole blood was used without fractionation, so all unsorted peripheral T cells were included. Alpha and beta constant-region primers primed reverse transcription of around 500 ng RNA. Using multiplexing indices, alpha and beta chain libraries were generated apart by chain-specific third strand synthesis. MiXCR, applied by TCRdb to the 5' RACE reads, yields one record per CDR3 protein. In the table there are several thousand distinct CDR3 sequences, 9% to 9.5% of which are singletons. The sequencing used blood, collected before antiretroviral therapy. The origin of the receptors is an adult with HIV infection.

The gene calls are TRBV7-6 and TRBJ1-5; D is ambiguous. CDR3 size: 17 residues. V lost 5 bases and J 4 bases, leaving 21 bases between the germline ends. Per the germline V gene, CDR1 is SGHVS and CDR2 is FNYEAQ. The CDR3 sequence: CASSLDGQAAPNQPQHF. The CDR3 DNA sequence: TGTGCCAGCAGCCTAGATGGGCAGGCGGCCCCAAATCAGCCCCAGCATTTT. The variable domain in full, with the rest retrieved from reference TRBV7-6 and TRBJ1-5, is GAGVSQSPRYKVTKRGQDVALRCDPISGHVSLYWYRQALGQGPEFLTYFNYEAQQDKSGLPNDRFSAERPEGSISTLTIQRTEQRDSAMYRCASSLDGQAAPNQPQHFGDGTRLSIL.

By share, this clonotype counts as medium-sized. The chain is built from TRBV6-1 and TRBJ2-7; no clear D gene. The germline V gene encodes CDR1 MNHNS and CDR2 SASEGT. This CDR3 has 13 residues. V lost 4 bases, J lost 3 bases, and 10 bases lay in between. Here the CDR3 reads CASSGLSHYEQYF. The CDR3 DNA reads as TGTGCCAGCAGTGGGCTCTCCCACTACGAGCAGTACTTC.

This clonotype was found many times. CDR3 protein: CSARTSEYNEQFF. For the CDR3, the DNA is TGCAGTGCTCGGACTAGCGAGTACAATGAGCAGTTCTTC. The chain combines TRBV20-1 with TRBJ2-1; TRBD2 matches at 9 bases. The germline V gene has CDR1 DFQATT and CDR2 SNEGSKA (reference sequence). The junction had 3 bases not matched to a gene; V was cut back by 5 bases and J by 4 bases. The CDR3 consists of 13 residues.

This clonotype was recorded many times. This chain uses TRBV29-1 with TRBJ2-1; 11 bases agree with TRBD2. The CDR3 totals 14 residues. V lost 7 bases and J lost 4; bases outside the gene matches: 6. Germline-derived CDR1 and CDR2 are SQVTM and ANQGSEA. CDR3 nucleotides: TGCAGCGCCGCGGGACTAGCGGCATACAATGAGCAGTTCTTC. Translation gives CSAAGLAAYNEQFF.

This clonotype has ten or more counts. This rearrangement joins TRBV29-1 to TRBJ1-1; 9 bases line up with TRBD1. CDR1 is SQVTM and CDR2 is ANQGSEA in the germline V gene. V dropped 7 bases and J dropped 3; count of bases not matched to a gene: 6. The CDR3 runs 13 residues. The CDR3 region is CSAGTGIYTEAFF. CDR3 in DNA: TGCAGCGCGGGGACAGGGATCTACACTGAAGCTTTCTTT.

This clonotype is medium-sized by share. V and J are TRBV20-1 and TRBJ2-2, with D possibly being TRBD1 or TRBD2 (5 bases each). This CDR3 is 13 amino acids long. The germline V and J ends were trimmed by 6 bases and 1 base, with 9 bases remaining between them. The V gene's germline CDR1 is DFQATT and CDR2 SNEGSKA (reference sequence). This CDR3 reads CSAWGRNTGELFF. The DNA for the CDR3 is TGCAGTGCGTGGGGACGGAACACCGGGGAGCTGTTTTTT.

In this sample, this clonotype turned up many times. The J gene is TRBJ2-1, the V gene TRBV6-2 or TRBV6-3, with D unresolved. Trimming removed 8 bases at V and 4 bases at J, with 18 bases between. Germline CDR1 is MNHEY and CDR2 is SVGEGT. The CDR3 extends over 15 amino acids. The CDR3 DNA reads as TGTGCCAGCGGGCATTGGACGGAAATATACAATGAGCAGTTCTTC. Translating it yields CASGHWTEIYNEQFF.

This clonotype was counted ten times or more. The CDR3 bases are TGCGCCAGCAGCCCCCTAGCGGGAGTGCGCACAGATACGCAGTATTTT. It translates to CASSPLAGVRTDTQYF. The rearrangement joins TRBV4-1 to TRBJ2-3; 10 bases align to TRBD2. Looked up from germline, CDR1 is MGHRA and CDR2 is YSYEKL. The CDR3 has 16 residues. The junction had 5 bases not matched to a gene; V was cut back by 4 bases and J by 1 base.

By sample fraction, this clonotype is medium-sized. The CDR3 sequence: CASRPGTTPTGELFF. In nucleotides, the CDR3 is TGTGCCAGCAGGCCCGGGACTACCCCCACCGGGGAGCTGTTTTTT. The rearrangement uses TRBV7-6 and TRBJ2-2; 7 nucleotides line up with TRBD2. In germline, CDR1 is SGHVS, CDR2 FNYEAQ. V was pared by 6 bases and J by 4 bases, with 8 bases of the junction left unmatched. This CDR3 has 15 amino acids.

At least ten counts were recorded for this clonotype. The chain joins TRBV27 to TRBJ2-1; D may be TRBD1 or TRBD2 (6 bases each). Germline V gene sequence: CDR1 MNHEY, CDR2 SMNVEV (reference sequence). The CDR3 covers 12 residues. Deletions cut 5 bases from V and 7 bases from J, with 9 bases between. The CDR3 bases are TGTGCCAGCAGTACAGGGAGGAATGAGCAGTTCTTC. It codes for CASSTGRNEQFF.

This clonotype is judged medium-sized. The chain links TRBV28 to TRBJ2-6, with 7 bases lining up with TRBD1. The CDR3 has 18 amino acids. The V gene end was trimmed by 4 bases and the J gene end by 0 bases; junction bases not matched to a gene: 9. Germline loops: CDR1 MDHEN, CDR2 SYDVKM. The CDR3 here is CASSSTGVISSGANVLTF. The CDR3 coding sequence is TGTGCCAGCAGTTCAACAGGGGTCATCAGCTCTGGGGCCAACGTCCTGACTTTC.

In this sample, this clonotype turned up many times. This chain uses TRBV10-3 with TRBJ1-1; possibly TRBD1 for D (5 bases). This CDR3 has 14 residues. Germline-derived CDR1 and CDR2 are ENHRY and SYGVKD. The CDR3 loop is CATGRGEGNTEAFF. For the CDR3, the DNA is TGTGCTACCGGTAGGGGCGAGGGTAACACTGAAGCTTTCTTT.

By sample fraction, this clonotype is medium-sized. The chain carries TRBV12-3 or TRBV12-4 and TRBJ2-2; perhaps TRBD1 as D (5 bases). The CDR3 loop spans 14 amino acids. V gave up 6 bases and J gave up 4 bases, with 12 bases separating them. Here the CDR3 reads CASREQDTTGELFF. Here the CDR3 DNA reads TGTGCCAGCAGGGAGCAGGACACCACCGGGGAGCTGTTTTTT.

This clonotype is labeled medium-sized. J is TRBJ2-1 and V is TRBV9; 7 nucleotides agree with TRBD1. The V gene end was trimmed by 3 bases and the J gene end by 0 bases; junction bases not matched to a gene: 12. The CDR3 spans 18 residues. CDR1 and CDR2 (germline): SGDLS, YYNGEE. This chain's CDR3 is CASSGLNTGQASYNEQFF. DNA for the CDR3: TGTGCCAGCAGCGGACTTAATACCGGACAGGCCTCCTACAATGAGCAGTTCTTC.

This chain joins TRBV4-1 and TRBJ2-1; D not certain. This CDR3 contains 12 residues. Germline CDR1 is MGHRA and CDR2 is YSYEKL. Trimming left V 4 bases short and J 8 bases short, with 9 bases between. CDR3 protein: CASSPLTDEQFF. The DNA for the CDR3 is TGCGCCAGCAGCCCCCTGACCGATGAGCAGTTCTTC.

By sample fraction, this clonotype is medium-sized (0.01 to 0.1%). One junction end disagrees with the germline gene, perhaps due to a read error. The CDR3 region is CASSLAPGYGELFF. In DNA, the CDR3 is TGTGCTAGCAGCTTAGCCCCGGGGTACGGGGAGCTGTTTTTT. The chain carries TRBV7-7 and TRBJ2-2; the D gene is possibly TRBD2 (5 bases). This CDR3 is built from 14 residues. The germline CDR1 and CDR2 sequences are SSHAT and FNYEAQ (reference sequence).

The genes are TRBV20-1 and TRBJ1-1; possible D gene TRBD1, 5 bases. This CDR3 contains 12 residues. V was clipped by 6 bases and J by 1 base, with 9 bases between them. CDR1 and CDR2 from the germline V gene are DFQATT and SNEGSKA (reference sequence). For the CDR3, the DNA is TGCAGTGCCCTGGACAAGAACACTGAAGCTTTCTTT. Amino acids: CSALDKNTEAFF.

By share, this clonotype ranks as medium-sized. The chain carries TRBV11-2 and TRBJ2-1; D call uncertain. Germline CDR1 SGHAT, CDR2 FQNNGV. The CDR3 spans 15 residues. Trimming cost V 6 bases and J 0 bases, with 12 bases left between them. CDR3 nucleotide sequence: TGTGCCAGCAGACCTGCGTCGAGCTCCTACAATGAGCAGTTCTTC. Amino acids: CASRPASSSYNEQFF.

This clonotype is medium-sized by share. This chain uses TRBV11-2 with TRBJ2-7, with 7 bases fitting TRBD1. This CDR3 spans 14 amino acids. Germline V gene sequence: CDR1 SGHAT, CDR2 FQNNGV. J gave up 2 bases and V 5 bases, and 6 bases lay outside the gene matches. Here the CDR3 DNA reads TGTGCCAGCAGCCCATGGGACAGTGCCTACGAGCAGTACTTC. Protein product: CASSPWDSAYEQYF.

This clonotype was seen at least ten times. The V gene is TRBV4-1, the J gene TRBJ2-3; 14 nucleotides match TRBD2. V dropped 4 bases and J dropped 3; count of bases not matched to a gene: 3. This CDR3 comprises 16 residues. The germline CDR1 and CDR2 sequences are MGHRA and YSYEKL. The CDR3 bases are TGCGCCAGCAGCCTGACTAGCGGGGGGGCGACAGATACGCAGTATTTT. Protein sequence: CASSLTSGGATDTQYF.

This clonotype is labeled medium-sized (0.01 to 0.1%). Germline and junction disagree at one end, which may indicate a read error. The chain employs TRBV16 and TRBJ2-7; unclear D gene. Germline values: CDR1 KGHSY, CDR2 FQNENV. This CDR3 comprises 12 residues. CDR3 region: CASSRLPGRPHF. The DNA for the CDR3 is TGTGCCAGCAGCCGCCTACCCGGCCGGCCCCACTTC.

V gene TRBV4-1 combines with J gene TRBJ2-7; weak D call: TRBD2 (5 bases). The CDR3 contains 13 residues. V gave up 4 bases and J gave up 2 bases, with 9 bases separating them. Per the germline V gene, CDR1 is MGHRA and CDR2 is YSYEKL. CDR3: CASSPGIAYEQYF. CDR3 DNA sequence: TGCGCCAGCAGCCCCGGGATAGCCTACGAGCAGTACTTC.

The rearrangement uses TRBV6-5 and TRBJ2-7; 9 bases line up with TRBD2. Germline V gene lookup returns CDR1 MNHEY and CDR2 SVGAGI. The CDR3 covers 14 residues. Unmatched junction bases numbered 8, after V lost 8 bases and J lost 3 bases. The DNA of the CDR3 is TGTGCCAGCCAGGAGATAGCGGGAGTCTACGAGCAGTACTTC. Translation: CASQEIAGVYEQYF.

V usage is TRBV7-9 and J usage is TRBJ1-1; D gene unclear. V gave up 4 bases and J gave up 7 bases, with 13 bases separating them. The germline CDR1 and CDR2 sequences are SEHNR and FQNEAQ (reference sequence). This CDR3 has 13 residues. CDR3 amino acids: CASSSFRGGEAFF. The CDR3 nucleotides read TGTGCCAGCAGCTCCTTCCGGGGTGGTGAAGCTTTCTTT.

The sample holds many counts of this clonotype. The chain joins TRBV5-4 to TRBJ2-3; 7 positions agree with TRBD1. This CDR3 region has 15 residues. Germline CDR1 SGHNT, CDR2 YYREEE (reference sequence). The junction had 7 bases not matched to a gene; V was cut back by 4 bases and J by 2 bases. This CDR3 reads CASSLGTDVTDTQYF. The CDR3 DNA sequence: TGTGCCAGCAGCCTGGGGACAGATGTCACAGATACGCAGTATTTT.

This clonotype has only one observation. This chain uses TRBV6-2 or TRBV6-3 with TRBJ2-3; unclear D gene. Germline-derived CDR1 and CDR2 are MNHEY and SVGEGT. The CDR3 is 14 amino acids. Trimming shortened V by 7 bases and J by 4 bases, and 15 bases separated the two germline ends. The CDR3 DNA sequence: TGTGCCAGCACCCAAGGGCGCTTGGCAGATACGCAGTATTTT. This gives the protein CASTQGRLADTQYF.

The chain combines TRBV27 with TRBJ2-7; D unclear. Germline assignment: CDR1 MNHEY and CDR2 SMNVEV (reference sequence). V gave up 4 bases and J gave up 0 bases, with 7 bases separating them. There are 13 residues in the CDR3. The CDR3: CASSYAVSYEQYF. CDR3 nucleotides: TGTGCCAGCAGTTATGCAGTCTCCTACGAGCAGTACTTC.

This clonotype has ten or more counts. The V gene is TRBV5-8, the J gene TRBJ2-1; TRBD1 matches 7 bases. Germline V CDR1 and CDR2: SGHTS, YDEGEE. The V segment lost 0 bases and the J segment 4 bases; nucleotides outside the gene matches: 4. The CDR3 is made up of 15 amino acids. The DNA of the CDR3 is TGTGCCAGCAGCTTGGCCGGGACAGCATACAATGAGCAGTTCTTC. Its protein is CASSLAGTAYNEQFF.

This clonotype is judged medium-sized. The rearrangement joins TRBV7-9 to TRBJ2-1; a weak D match, TRBD1 (6 bases). Between the trimmed V and J ends, which lost 7 bases and 2 bases, there was a span of 9 bases. CDR1 and CDR2 (germline): SEHNR, FQNEAQ (reference sequence). The CDR3 spans 13 residues. Here the CDR3 DNA reads TGTGCCAGCAAAGAGGGGGCCTACAATGAGCAGTTCTTC. Translation: CASKEGAYNEQFF.